These 27 T cell receptor beta chains were sequenced from one sample in a study of blood T cell repertoires in COVID-19. Libraries were prepared by immunoSEQ multiplex PCR; TCRdb keeps only in-frame clonotypes and omits some of them. The table records 250,000 to 400,000 clones, approximately 90% of them present only once. Sequencing used peripheral blood. Receptor source: a woman aged 25 to 39 with COVID-19, enrolled during active disease.

This clone was seen only a few times. The chain combines TRBV7-9 with TRBJ1-1; D is ambiguous. V was trimmed by 1 base and J by 0 bases, leaving 3 bases between them. There are 13 residues in the CDR3. Germline V CDR1 and CDR2: SEHNR, FQNEAQ (reference sequence). CDR3 in DNA: TGTGCCAGCAGCTTAGTAGTGAACACTGAAGCTTTCTTT. Translation: CASSLVVNTEAFF.

V gene TRBV12-3 or TRBV12-4 combines with J gene TRBJ1-1; no clear D gene. The length of the CDR3 is 13 residues. Trimming removed 6 bases at V and 6 bases at J, with 14 bases between. The CDR3 coding sequence is TGTGCCAGCAGCACACAGCGGTTCGCTGAAGCTTTCTTT. It yields the protein CASSTQRFAEAFF.

A single count supports this clone. The chain is built from TRBV2 and TRBJ1-5, with a possible D match to TRBD1 (5 bases). With 2 bases removed from V and 5 bases from J, the gap between germline ends came to 7 bases. The CDR3 has 13 residues. The V gene's germline CDR1 is SNHLY and CDR2 FYNNEI. As DNA, the CDR3 is TGTGCCAGCAGTGAATGGGGGGATCAGCCCCAGCATTTT. This codes for CASSEWGDQPQHF.

This chain connects TRBV28 to TRBJ2-2; D ambiguous. Germline CDR1 is MDHEN and CDR2 is SYDVKM. The CDR3 has 13 amino acids. V lost 5 bases and J 6 bases, leaving 10 bases between the germline ends. The CDR3 protein is CASSTPAAGELFF. DNA of the CDR3: TGTGCCAGCAGTACCCCGGCGGCCGGGGAGCTGTTTTTT.

The V call is TRBV5-5, the J call TRBJ1-5; 7 bases align to TRBD1. CDR1 and CDR2 (germline): SGHKS, YYEKEE (reference sequence). After removal of 5 bases from V and 3 bases from J, the junction contained 11 bases not matched to a gene. The CDR3 is made up of 16 amino acids. CDR3 region: CASSPFGGQTNQPQHF. The DNA for the CDR3 is TGTGCCAGCAGTCCTTTCGGGGGACAGACCAATCAGCCCCAGCATTTT.

J is TRBJ2-3 and V is TRBV7-2; perhaps TRBD2 as D (6 bases). Germline V gene lookup returns CDR1 SGHTA and CDR2 FQGNSA. The CDR3 covers 14 residues. The V end was cut by 1 base, the J end by 5 bases, with 10 bases between. CDR3 nucleotides: TGTGCCAGCAGCTTAGGGCGGGGTATAGATACGCAGTATTTT. Its protein product is CASSLGRGIDTQYF.

V usage is TRBV7-2 and J usage is TRBJ2-5; 7 nucleotides line up with TRBD2. This CDR3 has 14 amino acids. Germline CDR1 and CDR2: SGHTA and FQGNSA. The trim removed 3 bases at V and 4 bases at J, leaving 5 bases unmatched. This chain's CDR3 is CASSLLGGRETQYF. As DNA, the CDR3 is TGTGCCAGCAGCTTGCTCGGGGGGAGAGAGACCCAGTACTTC.

The CDR3 region is CASRSGSNSPLHF. The CDR3 coding sequence is TGTGCCAGCAGGTCAGGGTCTAATTCACCCCTCCACTTT. The rearrangement uses TRBV6-5 and TRBJ1-6; tentative D call: TRBD1 (5 bases). The CDR3 is 13 residues long. The germline CDR1 and CDR2 sequences are MNHEY and SVGAGI. Trimming stripped 6 bases from V and 6 bases from J, with 9 bases between.

The chain links TRBV5-8 to TRBJ2-5; possibly TRBD2 for D (5 bases). This CDR3 spans 13 amino acids. Trimming shortened V by 5 bases and J by 5 bases, and 13 bases separated the two germline ends. Per the germline V gene, CDR1 is SGHTS and CDR2 is YDEGEE. The CDR3 region has the DNA TGTGCCAGCAGGCCGGCGGGTAGCGAGACCCAGTACTTC. It encodes CASRPAGSETQYF.

This clone occurred once. The chain combines TRBV2 with TRBJ2-3; weak D call: TRBD1 (5 bases). V was clipped by 8 bases and J by 13 bases, with 16 bases between them. The CDR3 covers 11 residues. CDR1 SNHLY and CDR2 FYNNEI come from the germline V gene. The DNA for the CDR3 is TGTGCCAGCGCCAGGGTGCCCCAAGAGTATTTT. It encodes CASARVPQEYF. Looking up the rest from reference TRBV2 and TRBJ2-3 gives the full variable domain: EPEVTQTPSHQVTQMGQEVILRCVPISNHLYFYWYRQILGQKVEFLVSFYNNEISEKSEIFDDQFSVERPDGSNFTLKIRSTKLEDSAMYFCASARVPQEYFGPGTRLTVL.

This clone was detected a few times. The chain joins TRBV2 to TRBJ2-3; D is perhaps TRBD2 (5 bases). This CDR3 has 15 amino acids. From germline, CDR1 is SNHLY and CDR2 FYNNEI. V shed 3 bases and J shed 3 bases, with 13 bases lying between them. The CDR3 is CASSDVGRATDTQYF. DNA of the CDR3: TGTGCCAGCAGTGATGTCGGGCGGGCGACAGATACGCAGTATTTT.

This chain connects TRBV5-4 to TRBJ2-1; 12 bases align to TRBD2. This CDR3 is 15 amino acids long. Unmatched junction bases numbered 7, after V lost 5 bases and J lost 7 bases. The germline gives CDR1 SGHNT, CDR2 YYREEE (reference sequence). The CDR3 DNA sequence: TGTGCCAGCAGACTAGCGGGGGGTAGTAAAAATGAGCAGTTCTTC. Protein product: CASRLAGGSKNEQFF.

The genes are TRBV11-3 and TRBJ2-1, with a weak D call TRBD1 (6 bases). CDR3 length: 15 residues. V lost 5 bases and J 0 bases, leaving 11 bases between the germline ends. In germline, CDR1 is SGHNT, CDR2 YENEEA. This CDR3 reads CASSAGDNSYNEQFF. The CDR3 DNA reads as TGTGCCAGCAGCGCCGGGGACAACTCCTACAATGAGCAGTTCTTC.

The chain combines TRBV4-2 with TRBJ2-7; 14 bases fit TRBD2. This CDR3 is 15 amino acids long. The germline V gene encodes CDR1 LGHNA and CDR2 YNFKEQ. Trimming removed 1 base from V and 5 bases from J; junction bases left unmatched: 1. This CDR3 is CASSQGLAGGHEQYF. In nucleotides, the CDR3 is TGTGCCAGCAGCCAAGGACTAGCGGGGGGGCACGAGCAGTACTTC.

The chain employs TRBV7-2 and TRBJ2-7; 9 nucleotides line up with TRBD2. Germline V gives CDR1 SGHTA, CDR2 FQGNSA. This CDR3 is built from 15 residues. V lost 4 bases to trimming and J lost 3 bases; unmatched junction nucleotides: 7. The CDR3 is CASSSASGEGYEQYF. In nucleotides, the CDR3 is TGTGCCAGCAGCTCAGCTAGCGGGGAGGGCTACGAGCAGTACTTC.

This chain connects TRBV11-2 to TRBJ2-7, with 7 bases identical to TRBD1. V dropped 5 bases and J dropped 7; count of bases not matched to a gene: 8. The CDR3 is 13 amino acids. Germline CDR1 is SGHAT and CDR2 is FQNNGV. The CDR3 DNA is TGTGCCAGCAGCCCCCCAGGGGGTATTGAGCAGTACTTC. This translates into CASSPPGGIEQYF.

The chain has TRBV29-1 and TRBJ1-1; D unclear. V gave up 0 bases and J gave up 0 bases, with 14 bases separating them. The CDR3 consists of 16 residues. Germline CDR1 SQVTM, CDR2 ANQGSEA. CDR3 nucleotide sequence: TGCAGCGTTGAAGACCGGGGTGGGTTAATGAACACTGAAGCTTTCTTT. Protein: CSVEDRGGLMNTEAFF.

The chain has TRBV28 and TRBJ1-2; TRBD1 matches at 7 bases. Germline loops: CDR1 MDHEN, CDR2 SYDVKM. The CDR3 sequence is 15 residues long. V lost 6 bases to trimming and J lost 2 bases; unmatched junction nucleotides: 9. In nucleotides, the CDR3 is TGTGCCAGCAGCCCCTCCGGGACAGCGAACTATGGCTACACCTTC. Its translation is CASSPSGTANYGYTF.

This chain uses TRBV18 with TRBJ1-6; 8 nucleotides agree with TRBD1. Germline V CDR1 and CDR2: KGHSH, LQKENI. Trimming at V came to 1 base and at J to 14 bases, leaving 7 bases not matched to a gene. The CDR3 runs 14 residues. The CDR3 DNA reads TGTGCCAGCTCACCACAGACAGGGGATGTAACCCTCCACTTT. It yields the protein CASSPQTGDVTLHF.

The V call is TRBV19, the J call TRBJ1-1; maybe TRBD1 (5 bases). The length of the CDR3 is 16 residues. CDR1 is LNHDA and CDR2 is SQIVND in the germline V gene (reference sequence). With 8 bases removed from V and 3 bases from J, the gap between germline ends came to 22 bases. CDR3 sequence reads: CASAGAPVRRHTEAFF. The CDR3 DNA reads TGTGCCAGTGCTGGGGCTCCGGTCCGTAGGCACACTGAAGCTTTCTTT.

J is TRBJ1-1 and V is TRBV11-3; D gene uncertain. The CDR3 extends over 13 amino acids. The V end was cut by 3 bases, the J end by 8 bases, with 13 bases between. Germline loops: CDR1 SGHNT, CDR2 YENEEA. The CDR3 DNA reads TGTGCCAGCAGCTTGGGGTCCGAGGGAGAAGCTTTCTTT. It specifies CASSLGSEGEAFF. Full variable domain (rest looked up from reference TRBV11-3 and TRBJ1-1): EAGVVQSPRYKIIEKKQPVAFWCNPISGHNTLYWYLQNLGQGPELLIRYENEEAVDDSQLPKDRFSAERLKGVDSTLKIQPAELGDSAVYLCASSLGSEGEAFFGQGTRLTVV.

The chain links TRBV2 to TRBJ1-5; no clear D. Germline CDR1 is SNHLY and CDR2 is FYNNEI. V was clipped by 4 bases and J by 3 bases, with 7 bases between them. There are 13 residues in the CDR3. CDR3 loop: CASSGEVNQPQHF. The CDR3 nucleotides are TGTGCCAGCAGTGGGGAGGTCAATCAGCCCCAGCATTTT.

The chain is built from TRBV28 and TRBJ1-2; no clear D. The germline V and J ends were trimmed by 5 bases and 5 bases, with 9 bases remaining between them. Germline lookup yields CDR1 MDHEN and CDR2 SYDVKM. CDR3 length: 12 amino acids. The CDR3 is CASSPQQYGYTF. CDR3 DNA: TGTGCCAGCAGTCCACAGCAATATGGCTACACCTTC.

This chain joins TRBV28 and TRBJ2-7; 7 bases are a match to TRBD2. The CDR3 is 14 residues long. V shed 5 bases, J shed 3 bases, and the junction held 7 bases outside the gene matches. Germline CDR1 MDHEN, CDR2 SYDVKM. The CDR3 bases are TGTGCCAGCAGTCCCCTCGGGACTAACTACGAGCAGTACGTC. It translates to CASSPLGTNYEQYV.

The chain couples TRBV5-1 to TRBJ2-7, with a weak D call TRBD2 (6 bases). Trimming removed 5 bases at V and 6 bases at J, with 9 bases between. Germline V gene data show CDR1 as SGHRS and CDR2 as YFSETQ. This CDR3 region has 11 residues. In DNA, the CDR3 is TGCGCCAGCAGTCAAGCGGGCGAGCAGTACTTC. This encodes CASSQAGEQYF.

The CDR3 spells CASSLSFLVDYGYTF. CDR3 coding DNA: TGTGCCAGCAGTCTATCCTTCCTAGTGGACTATGGCTACACCTTC. The chain uses TRBV28 and TRBJ1-2, with D uncertain. Germline CDR1 MDHEN, CDR2 SYDVKM. Trimming stripped 5 bases from V and 3 bases from J, with 16 bases between. This CDR3 region has 15 residues.

This clone was recorded once. This chain links TRBV15 with TRBJ1-1, with D possibly TRBD1 on 6 matching bases. Germline V gene data show CDR1 as LNHNV and CDR2 as YYDKDF (reference sequence). V gave up 4 bases and J gave up 3 bases, with 18 bases separating them. This CDR3 is 16 amino acids long. The DNA of the CDR3 is TGTGCCACCAGCAAAGACAGGTCGGCCTACGACACTGAAGCTTTCTTT. Amino acids: CATSKDRSAYDTEAFF. The full variable domain, with the rest looked up from reference TRBV15 and TRBJ1-1, is DAMVIQNPRYQVTQFGKPVTLSCSQTLNHNVMYWYQQKSSQAPKLLFHYYDKDFNNEADTPDNFQSRRPNTSFCFLDIRSPGLGDTAMYLCATSKDRSAYDTEAFFGQGTRLTVV.